The rows below give T cell receptor beta chains drawn from one sample of a study of cytomegalovirus exposure and HLA in healthy donors. Method: immunoSEQ multiplex PCR; TCRdb's copy keeps in-frame clones and lacks some. Of over 55,000 clones in the sample, around 96% are singletons; the top ten hold approximately 0.95%. Sequencing input: PBMCs. The receptor source for this set is a man in his late teens or twenties in good health and CMV-seronegative. CDR3s include the opening cysteine and the closing phenylalanine or tryptophan. A D gene is named only where the DNA matches it firmly. Clone size is shown for a subset of rows, as once, few, many or a class of expanded clone.

d_gene: TRBD2; j_gene: TRBJ2-2; abundance: few; v_gene: TRBV2; CDR3aa: CASRGLAGDTGELFF; CDR3nt: TGTGCCAGCAGGGGACTAGCGGGAGATACCGGGGAGCTGTTTTTT
d_gene: -; j_gene: TRBJ1-5; abundance: -; v_gene: TRBV9; CDR3aa: CASSVGGGNQPQHF; CDR3nt: TGTGCCAGCAGCGTAGGAGGTGGCAATCAGCCCCAGCATTTT
d_gene: TRBD1; j_gene: TRBJ1-1; abundance: -; v_gene: TRBV30; CDR3aa: CAWSDTGGTEAFF; CDR3nt: TGTGCCTGGAGTGACACAGGGGGCACTGAAGCTTTCTTT
d_gene: TRBD2; j_gene: TRBJ2-3; abundance: once; v_gene: TRBV28; CDR3aa: CASRGDYTDTQYF; CDR3nt: TGTGCCAGCAGGGGGGACTACACAGATACGCAGTATTTT
d_gene: -; j_gene: TRBJ1-2; abundance: -; v_gene: TRBV20-1; CDR3aa: CSARQPGGYTF; CDR3nt: TGCAGTGCTAGGCAGCCCGGGGGCTACACCTTC
d_gene: -; j_gene: TRBJ2-1; abundance: -; v_gene: TRBV5-6; CDR3aa: CASSGQRTDRWGYNEQFF; CDR3nt: TGTGCCAGCAGCGGACAGAGGACGGATCGATGGGGGTACAATGAGCAGTTCTTC
d_gene: -; j_gene: TRBJ1-2; abundance: -; v_gene: TRBV27; CDR3aa: CASSFRANYGYTF; CDR3nt: TGTGCCAGCAGTTTCCGGGCTAACTATGGCTACACCTTC
d_gene: -; j_gene: TRBJ2-1; abundance: -; v_gene: TRBV27; CDR3aa: CASSLATIYNEQFF; CDR3nt: TGTGCCAGCAGCCTAGCTACCATATACAATGAGCAGTTCTTC
d_gene: -; j_gene: TRBJ1-2; abundance: -; v_gene: TRBV5-1; CDR3aa: CASSLDRAGGYTF; CDR3nt: TGCGCCAGCAGCTTGGACAGGGCAGGGGGCTACACCTTC
d_gene: TRBD1; j_gene: TRBJ2-2; abundance: -; v_gene: TRBV4-2; CDR3aa: CASSQEWTGSGELFF; CDR3nt: TGTGCCAGCAGCCAAGAATGGACAGGGTCCGGGGAGCTGTTTTTT
d_gene: TRBD2; j_gene: TRBJ2-3; abundance: -; v_gene: TRBV2; CDR3aa: CASIGYSLAGVTDTQYF; CDR3nt: TGTGCCAGCATCGGTTACTCCTTAGCGGGAGTCACAGATACGCAGTATTTT
d_gene: TRBD1; j_gene: TRBJ2-7; abundance: -; v_gene: TRBV18; CDR3aa: CASSPDRGGYEQYF; CDR3nt: TGTGCCAGCTCACCAGACAGGGGTGGGTACGAGCAGTACTTC
d_gene: TRBD2; j_gene: TRBJ2-3; abundance: -; v_gene: TRBV19; CDR3aa: CASSRASGSSDTQYF; CDR3nt: TGTGCCAGTAGTAGGGCTAGCGGGAGCTCAGATACGCAGTATTTT
d_gene: -; j_gene: TRBJ1-4; abundance: -; v_gene: TRBV13; CDR3aa: CASSSGPGQKTNEKLFF; CDR3nt: TGTGCCAGCAGCTCTGGCCCGGGACAAAAAACTAATGAAAAACTGTTTTTT
d_gene: -; j_gene: TRBJ2-5; abundance: -; v_gene: TRBV15; CDR3aa: CATSTDQGQTQYF; CDR3nt: TGTGCCACCAGCACGGATCAGGGGCAGACCCAGTACTTC
d_gene: -; j_gene: TRBJ1-5; abundance: -; v_gene: TRBV7-2; CDR3aa: CASSLTDTDQPQHF; CDR3nt: TGTGCCAGCAGCTTAACCGACACCGATCAGCCCCAGCATTTT
d_gene: -; j_gene: TRBJ1-5; abundance: -; v_gene: TRBV28; CDR3aa: CASRRREAGQPQHF; CDR3nt: TGTGCCAGCAGACGCAGGGAGGCGGGTCAGCCCCAGCATTTT
d_gene: -; j_gene: TRBJ1-5; abundance: -; v_gene: TRBV27; CDR3aa: CASSFVAGGNQPQHF; CDR3nt: TGTGCCAGCAGTTTCGTGGCAGGGGGCAATCAGCCCCAGCATTTT
d_gene: TRBD1; j_gene: TRBJ1-2; abundance: once; v_gene: TRBV7-7; CDR3aa: CASSSGQGAYGYTF; CDR3nt: TGTGCTAGCAGCTCAGGACAGGGGGCCTATGGCTACACCTTC
d_gene: TRBD2; j_gene: TRBJ2-3; abundance: -; v_gene: TRBV7-6; CDR3aa: CASSSTSGGDTQYF; CDR3nt: TGTGCCAGCAGCTCGACTAGCGGGGGAGATACGCAGTATTTT
d_gene: TRBD2; j_gene: TRBJ2-1; abundance: -; v_gene: TRBV28; CDR3aa: CASMLAGQVMEQFF; CDR3nt: TGTGCCAGCATGTTAGCGGGACAAGTAATGGAGCAGTTCTTC
d_gene: TRBD1; j_gene: TRBJ2-5; abundance: -; v_gene: TRBV29-1; CDR3aa: CSGSGQGDGIQETQYF; CDR3nt: TGCAGCGGTTCGGGACAGGGTGATGGCATCCAAGAGACCCAGTACTTC
d_gene: TRBD2; j_gene: TRBJ2-2; abundance: -; v_gene: TRBV7-9; CDR3aa: CASSPPGLADTGELFF; CDR3nt: TGTGCCAGCAGCCCGCCGGGACTAGCGGATACCGGGGAGCTGTTTTTT
d_gene: -; j_gene: TRBJ2-7; abundance: -; v_gene: TRBV30; CDR3aa: CAWSDDAWGDEQYF; CDR3nt: TGTGCCTGGAGTGACGACGCATGGGGAGACGAGCAGTACTTC
d_gene: -; j_gene: TRBJ2-2; abundance: -; v_gene: TRBV19; CDR3aa: CASSLFIGQPTGELFF; CDR3nt: TGTGCCAGTAGTCTGTTCATAGGACAGCCGACCGGGGAGCTGTTTTTT
d_gene: -; j_gene: TRBJ2-1; abundance: -; v_gene: TRBV14; CDR3aa: CASSQLLNNEQFF; CDR3nt: TGTGCCAGCAGCCAATTGCTAAACAATGAGCAGTTCTTC
d_gene: -; j_gene: TRBJ1-2; abundance: -; v_gene: TRBV29-1; CDR3aa: CSVEPAGLGYGYTF; CDR3nt: TGCAGCGTTGAACCCGCGGGTTTAGGCTATGGCTACACCTTC
d_gene: -; j_gene: TRBJ2-1; abundance: -; v_gene: TRBV6-6; CDR3aa: CASSPSPDEQFF; CDR3nt: TGTGCCAGCAGTCCCTCACCGGATGAGCAGTTCTTC
d_gene: TRBD1; j_gene: TRBJ1-3; abundance: -; v_gene: TRBV6-1; CDR3aa: CASSPTGTGNTIYF; CDR3nt: TGTGCCAGCAGTCCGACAGGGACTGGAAACACCATATATTTT